This TCR beta chain came from a study of cytomegalovirus exposure and HLA in healthy donors. About this clone itself: Its antigen remains unknown.

The study's findings and limits: Reportedly, diagnosis of cytomegalovirus status by the classifier showed high specificity and sensitivity.

After removal of 5 bases from V and 3 bases from J, the junction contained 8 bases not matched to a gene. Germline values: CDR1 SGHTA, CDR2 FQGNSA. The CDR3 runs to 15 residues. Both 60 Vbeta primers and 13 Jbeta primers went into the PCR. The method was immunoSEQ multiplex PCR; TCRdb's version includes in-frame clones alone and lacks a portion of them. Of around 30,000 clones listed, 85% to 90% are singletons. Sequenced sample: PBMCs. The rearrangement uses TRBV7-2 and TRBJ2-3; 7 bases are a match to TRBD1. The source of this sequence is a boy aged 5-17 years in good health and CMV-seronegative. The CDR3 loop reads CASSTSTGLTDTQYF. In DNA form, the CDR3 reads TGTGCCAGCAGCACCTCGACAGGGTTGACAGATACGCAGTATTTT.